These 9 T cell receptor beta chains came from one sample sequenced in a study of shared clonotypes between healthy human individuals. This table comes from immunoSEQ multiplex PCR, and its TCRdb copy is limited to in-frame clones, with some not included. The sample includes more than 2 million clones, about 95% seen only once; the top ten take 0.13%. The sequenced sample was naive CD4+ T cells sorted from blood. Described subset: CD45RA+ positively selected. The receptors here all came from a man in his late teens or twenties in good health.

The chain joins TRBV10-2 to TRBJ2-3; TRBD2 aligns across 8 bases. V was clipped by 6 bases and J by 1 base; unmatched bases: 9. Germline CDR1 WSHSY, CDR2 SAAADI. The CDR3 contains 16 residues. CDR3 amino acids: CASRRNPGLGTDTQYF. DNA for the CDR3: TGCGCCAGCAGAAGAAACCCGGGACTAGGCACAGATACGCAGTATTTT.

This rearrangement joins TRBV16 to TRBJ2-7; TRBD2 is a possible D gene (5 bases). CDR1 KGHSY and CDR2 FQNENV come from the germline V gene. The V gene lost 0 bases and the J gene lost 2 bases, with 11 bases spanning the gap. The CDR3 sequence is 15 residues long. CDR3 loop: CASSQSIEGAYEQYF. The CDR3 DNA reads TGTGCCAGCAGCCAATCGATTGAGGGAGCCTACGAGCAGTACTTC.

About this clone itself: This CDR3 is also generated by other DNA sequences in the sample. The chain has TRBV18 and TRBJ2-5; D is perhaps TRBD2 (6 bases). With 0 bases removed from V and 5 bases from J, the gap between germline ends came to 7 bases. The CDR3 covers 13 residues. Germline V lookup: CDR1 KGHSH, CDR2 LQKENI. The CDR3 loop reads CASSPPGGETQYF. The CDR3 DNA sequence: TGTGCCAGCTCACCACCGGGGGGTGAGACCCAGTACTTC. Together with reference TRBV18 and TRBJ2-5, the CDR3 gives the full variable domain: NAGVMQNPRHLVRRRGQEARLRCSPMKGHSHVYWYRQLPEEGLKFMVYLQKENIIDESGMPKERFSAEFPKEGPSILRIQQVVRGDSAAYFCASSPPGGETQYFGPGTRLLVL.

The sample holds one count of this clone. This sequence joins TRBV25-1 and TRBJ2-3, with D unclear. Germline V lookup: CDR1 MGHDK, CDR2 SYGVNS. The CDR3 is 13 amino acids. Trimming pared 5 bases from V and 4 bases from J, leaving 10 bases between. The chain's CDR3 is CASSRDWADTQYF. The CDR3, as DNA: TGTGCCAGCAGTCGAGACTGGGCAGATACGCAGTATTTT.

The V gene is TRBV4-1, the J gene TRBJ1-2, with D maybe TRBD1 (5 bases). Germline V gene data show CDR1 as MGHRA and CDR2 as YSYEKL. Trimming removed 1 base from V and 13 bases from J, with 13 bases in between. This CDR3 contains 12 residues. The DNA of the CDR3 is TGCGCCAGCAGCCAAGTTGGGATGAGGGGCACCTTC. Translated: CASSQVGMRGTF.

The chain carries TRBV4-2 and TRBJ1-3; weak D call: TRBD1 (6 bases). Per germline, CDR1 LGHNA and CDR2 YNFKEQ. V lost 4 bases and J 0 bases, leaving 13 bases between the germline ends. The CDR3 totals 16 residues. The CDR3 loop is CASSLGVGGSGNTIYF. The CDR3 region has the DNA TGTGCCAGCAGCCTCGGCGTAGGGGGCTCTGGAAACACCATATATTTT.

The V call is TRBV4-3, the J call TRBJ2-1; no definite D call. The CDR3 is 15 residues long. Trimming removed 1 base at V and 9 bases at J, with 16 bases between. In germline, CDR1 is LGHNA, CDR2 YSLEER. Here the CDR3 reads CASSQGQLAIGEQFF. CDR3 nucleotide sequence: TGCGCCAGCAGCCAAGGCCAACTGGCTATTGGTGAGCAGTTCTTC.

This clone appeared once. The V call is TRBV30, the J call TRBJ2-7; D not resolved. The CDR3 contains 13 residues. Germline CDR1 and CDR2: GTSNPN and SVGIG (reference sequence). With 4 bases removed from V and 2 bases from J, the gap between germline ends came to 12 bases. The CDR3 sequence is CAWNEGKAYEQYF. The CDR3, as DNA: TGTGCCTGGAACGAAGGGAAGGCCTACGAGCAGTACTTC.

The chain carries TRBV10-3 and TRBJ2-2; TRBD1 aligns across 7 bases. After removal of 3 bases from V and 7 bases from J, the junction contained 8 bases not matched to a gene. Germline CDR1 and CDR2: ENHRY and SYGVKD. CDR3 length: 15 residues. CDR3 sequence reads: CAISDKGAPLGELFF. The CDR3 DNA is TGTGCCATCAGTGACAAGGGGGCCCCCCTCGGGGAGCTGTTTTTT.